The 9 T cell receptor beta chains below come from one sample, sequenced in a study of cytomegalovirus exposure and HLA in healthy donors. With 60 Vbeta and 13 Jbeta primers, the PCR was carried out. Sequencing used immunoSEQ multiplex PCR; TCRdb keeps in-frame clones, though not all of them. There are 55,000 to 85,000 clones in the sample; about 80% occur only once, and around 7.8% lies in the top ten. Sequencing used PBMCs. The receptors derive from a man younger than 30 in good health and CMV-seropositive.

The rearrangement links TRBV6-1 to TRBJ1-2; TRBD1 is a possible D gene (5 bases). Trimming left V 5 bases short and J 4 bases short, with 14 bases between. The CDR3 runs 14 residues. Germline V gives CDR1 MNHNS, CDR2 SASEGT. CDR3 amino acids: CASSSTGGSYGYTF. CDR3 nucleotide sequence: TGTGCCAGCAGTTCTACCGGGGGATCCTATGGCTACACCTTC.

This clone was recorded once. J is TRBJ1-2 and V is TRBV30; unclear D gene. CDR3 size: 11 residues. Germline-derived CDR1 and CDR2 are GTSNPN and SVGIG (reference sequence). Trimming shortened V by 2 bases and J by 7 bases, and 8 bases separated the two germline ends. In DNA, the CDR3 is TGTGCCTGGAGTCCCGGGGTTGGCTACACCTTC. Its protein product is CAWSPGVGYTF.

The rearrangement links TRBV19 to TRBJ2-1, with 10 bases lining up with TRBD1. The CDR3 runs 15 residues. V lost 9 bases and J lost 9; bases outside the gene matches: 14. CDR1 is LNHDA and CDR2 is SQIVND in the germline V gene (reference sequence). As DNA, the CDR3 is TGTGCCAGCCATCGGACGGGACAGGGGTTGGGTGAGCAGTTCTTC. It encodes CASHRTGQGLGEQFF.

The chain recombines TRBV4-1 with TRBJ2-7; 10 bases align to TRBD1. Germline CDR1 and CDR2: MGHRA and YSYEKL. There are 16 residues in the CDR3. The V gene end was trimmed by 3 bases and the J gene end by 5 bases; junction bases not matched to a gene: 10. The CDR3 sequence is CASSQVEFGQGDEQYF. The CDR3 DNA follows: TGCGCCAGCAGCCAGGTTGAGTTCGGACAGGGGGACGAGCAGTACTTC.

The gene calls are TRBV29-1 and TRBJ2-3, with D possibly TRBD2 on 6 matching bases. V dropped 4 bases and J dropped 2 bases, with 13 bases sitting between them. The germline V gene encodes CDR1 SQVTM and CDR2 ANQGSEA. This CDR3 contains 14 residues. The CDR3: CSVGVAANTDTQYF. DNA of the CDR3: TGCAGCGTTGGTGTAGCGGCTAACACAGATACGCAGTATTTT.

J is TRBJ2-5 and V is TRBV29-1; 10 bases match TRBD1. The J call may be mistaken, given a closer DNA end match to TRBJ2-7. The length of the CDR3 is 15 residues. Germline V gene sequence: CDR1 SQVTM, CDR2 ANQGSEA. The CDR3 DNA follows: TGCAGCGTTGAAGGTTCCTGGGACAGGGGATACGAGCAGTACTTC. Its protein product is CSVEGSWDRGYEQYF.

J is TRBJ1-1 and V is TRBV7-3; D is unresolved. The germline V gene encodes CDR1 SGHTA and CDR2 FQGTGA. V shed 7 bases and J shed 1 base, with 7 bases lying between them. This CDR3 has 12 residues. CDR3 in amino acids: CASKNTNTEAFF. The CDR3 DNA sequence: TGTGCCAGCAAAAACACGAACACTGAAGCTTTCTTT.

This chain joins TRBV10-3 and TRBJ1-2; 7 positions match TRBD1. V was clipped by 5 bases and J by 0 bases; unmatched bases: 6. The CDR3 is 15 residues long. CDR1 is ENHRY and CDR2 is SYGVKD in the germline V gene. For the CDR3, the DNA is TGTGCCATCAGTAGCGGAGGGGGCACTAACTATGGCTACACCTTC. This translates into CAISSGGGTNYGYTF.

The chain carries TRBV6-1 and TRBJ2-2, with 15 bases identical to TRBD2. Germline loops: CDR1 MNHNS, CDR2 SASEGT. Trimming took 3 bases from V and 1 from J; bases not matched to a gene: 0. The CDR3 consists of 17 residues. CDR3 nucleotide sequence: TGTGCCAGCAGTGAGGGACTAGCGGGGGGGAACACCGGGGAGCTGTTTTTT. Its translation: CASSEGLAGGNTGELFF.